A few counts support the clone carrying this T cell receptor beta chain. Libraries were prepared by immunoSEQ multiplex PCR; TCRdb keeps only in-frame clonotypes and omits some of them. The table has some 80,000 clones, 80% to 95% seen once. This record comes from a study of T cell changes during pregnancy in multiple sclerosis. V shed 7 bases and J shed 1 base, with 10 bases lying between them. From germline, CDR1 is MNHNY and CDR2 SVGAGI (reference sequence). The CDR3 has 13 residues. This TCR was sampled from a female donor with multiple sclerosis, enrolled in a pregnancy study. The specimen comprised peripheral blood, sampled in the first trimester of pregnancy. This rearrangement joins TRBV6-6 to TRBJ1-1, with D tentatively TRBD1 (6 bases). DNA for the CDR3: TGTGCCAGCACCGGGACACAGAACACTGAAGCTTTCTTT. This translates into CASTGTQNTEAFF.